This T cell receptor beta chain was observed in a study of CD8 T cells in Susac syndrome. The CDR3 extends over 12 amino acids. The germline CDR1 and CDR2 sequences are ENHRY and SYGVKD. Trimming cost V 2 bases and J 4 bases, with 3 bases left between them. Reverse transcription of roughly 0.45 to 1 ug RNA used random hexamers. Amplification of TCR beta CDR3 by immunoSEQ multiplex PCR spanned 54 Vbeta and 13 Jbeta. TCRdb used MiXCR to reprocess the immunoSEQ multiplex PCR reads, holding one entry per CDR3 protein. The profile shows 85,000 to 95,000 distinct CDR3 sequences, over 90% of them singletons.

The chain joins TRBV10-3 to TRBJ1-5; D gene uncertain. The sequenced sample was CD4+ T cells from PBMCs. This receptor was identified in a human donor with Susac syndrome. CDR3 in amino acids: CAISEENQPQHF. Here the CDR3 DNA reads TGTGCCATCAGTGAGGAAAATCAGCCCCAGCATTTT.